Presented here are 27 T cell receptor beta chains from one specimen sequenced in a study of radiotherapy plus CTLA-4 blockade in lung cancer. Data came from immunoSEQ multiplex PCR; TCRdb stores just in-frame clones and leaves some out. Altogether tens of thousands of clones are present, 70% to 80% being singletons, with the ten largest covering roughly 8.5%. The sample here was peripheral blood, taken from a patient treated with radiotherapy plus ipilimumab. The source of these receptors is a human donor with non-small cell lung cancer who had a complete response to radiotherapy plus ipilimumab.

V gene TRBV9 combines with J gene TRBJ2-3; perhaps TRBD2 as D (6 bases). This CDR3 spans 16 amino acids. Trimming took 0 bases from V and 0 from J, leaving 11 bases between them. Germline CDR1 and CDR2: SGDLS and YYNGEE. Here the CDR3 DNA reads TGTGCCAGCAGCGTAGCTACGGGACTTAGCACAGATACGCAGTATTTT. Amino acid sequence: CASSVATGLSTDTQYF.

This clone was seen more than once but under ten times. The chain is built from TRBV6-6 and TRBJ1-5; D gene uncertain. Germline CDR1 MNHNY, CDR2 SVGAGI (reference sequence). V gave up 9 bases and J gave up 4 bases, with 10 bases separating them. The CDR3 sequence is 12 residues long. The CDR3 bases are TGTGCCAGTTGGCAGCGAAATCAGCCCCAGCATTTT. This sequence encodes CASWQRNQPQHF.

The chain employs TRBV5-6 and TRBJ1-1; D remains unclear. Germline lookup yields CDR1 SGHDT and CDR2 YYEEEE. V lost 4 bases, J lost 4 bases, and 20 bases lay in between. CDR3 length: 16 amino acids. The DNA for the CDR3 is TGTGCCAGCAGCATCGGATCCGGGAAACCTGGCACTGAAGCTTTCTTT. It translates to CASSIGSGKPGTEAFF. The whole variable domain, filled in from reference TRBV5-6 and TRBJ1-1, reads DAGVTQSPTHLIKTRGQQVTLRCSPKSGHDTVSWYQQALGQGPQFIFQYYEEEERQRGNFPDRFSGHQFPNYSSELNVNALLLGDSALYLCASSIGSGKPGTEAFFGQGTRLTVV.

This chain connects TRBV19 to TRBJ2-4, with 7 positions matching TRBD1. Germline values: CDR1 LNHDA, CDR2 SQIVND (reference sequence). The CDR3 contains 14 residues. The junction had 8 bases not matched to a gene; V was cut back by 3 bases and J by 9 bases. The CDR3 nucleotides read TGTGCCAGTAGTATCGGACAGGACCGGGTCATTCAGTACTTC. The encoded protein is CASSIGQDRVIQYF.

V and J are TRBV5-1 and TRBJ1-4; unclear D gene. V shed 1 base and J shed 8 bases, with 12 bases lying between them. CDR1 is SGHRS and CDR2 is YFSETQ in the germline V gene. The CDR3 loop spans 14 amino acids. CDR3 loop: CASSLHDREEKLFF. The CDR3 bases are TGCGCCAGCAGCTTGCACGACCGGGAAGAAAAACTGTTTTTT.

V and J are TRBV27 and TRBJ1-1, with unresolved D. CDR1 and CDR2 (germline): MNHEY, SMNVEV (reference sequence). Deletions cut 3 bases from V and 6 bases from J, with 11 bases between. There are 13 residues in the CDR3. DNA for the CDR3: TGTGCCAGCAGTTTTCTCGCACAGTCTGAAGCTTTCTTT. Translation gives CASSFLAQSEAFF.

As DNA, the CDR3 is TGTGCCAGCAGCTTAGGACAGTGGGTCTATGGCTACACCTTC. Translating it yields CASSLGQWVYGYTF. V gene TRBV7-2 combines with J gene TRBJ1-2; weak D call: TRBD1 (5 bases). CDR3 size: 14 residues. CDR1 SGHTA and CDR2 FQGNSA come from the germline V gene. Trimming cost V 1 base and J 4 bases, with 10 bases left between them. The full variable domain, completed using reference TRBV7-2 and TRBJ1-2, is GAGVSQSPSNKVTEKGKDVELRCDPISGHTALYWYRQSLGQGLEFLIYFQGNSAPDKSGLPSDRFSAERTGGSVSTLTIQRTQQEDSAVYLCASSLGQWVYGYTFGSGTRLTVV.

The chain combines TRBV5-4 with TRBJ2-2; TRBD2 agrees at 14 bases. The trim removed 4 bases at V and 6 bases at J, leaving 14 bases unmatched. The germline V gene encodes CDR1 SGHNT and CDR2 YYREEE (reference sequence). The CDR3 is 19 amino acids. CDR3 coding DNA: TGTGCCAGCAGCCCCGGGACTAGCGGGAGTAGTGGGAATGCCGGGGAGCTGTTTTTT. Encoded protein: CASSPGTSGSSGNAGELFF.

The sample holds a few counts of this clone. The genes are TRBV29-1 and TRBJ2-4; possible D gene TRBD2, 5 bases. Germline V gene data show CDR1 as SQVTM and CDR2 as ANQGSEA. CDR3 length: 22 amino acids. Trimming cost V 4 bases and J 0 bases, with 34 bases left between them. The CDR3 bases are TGCAGCGTTGGGGTGGAGGAAATATTTGACCTAACCGCTCTTTTAGCCAAAAACATTCAGTACTTC. Encoded protein: CSVGVEEIFDLTALLAKNIQYF.

The V call is TRBV6-6, the J call TRBJ2-1; D may be TRBD1 (5 bases). CDR1 MNHNY and CDR2 SVGAGI come from the germline V gene (reference sequence). This CDR3 spans 14 amino acids. Trimming stripped 2 bases from V and 6 bases from J, with 11 bases between. The CDR3 sequence: CASSYGQGSNEQFF. DNA of the CDR3: TGTGCCAGCAGTTACGGGCAGGGAAGCAATGAGCAGTTCTTC.

The rearrangement links TRBV10-1 to TRBJ2-1, with 11 bases fitting TRBD2. The J segment lost 6 bases and the V segment lost 10 bases, leaving 8 bases of the junction unmatched. The CDR3 sequence is 14 residues long. The germline CDR1 and CDR2 sequences are WNHNN and SYGVQD (reference sequence). The CDR3 loop is CATTSGSPFNEQFF. In nucleotides, the CDR3 is TGCGCCACCACTAGCGGGAGCCCCTTCAATGAGCAGTTCTTC.

The genes are TRBV4-1 and TRBJ1-2; TRBD1 matches at 8 bases. Germline CDR1 MGHRA, CDR2 YSYEKL. The junction had 1 base not matched to a gene; V was cut back by 4 bases and J by 0 bases. The CDR3 has 14 amino acids. The CDR3 sequence: CASSPDRANYGYTF. The CDR3 DNA sequence: TGCGCCAGCAGCCCGGACAGGGCTAACTATGGCTACACCTTC.

This clone has just one count. This chain joins TRBV18 and TRBJ2-1; 8 bases align to TRBD2. The length of the CDR3 is 17 residues. J gave up 9 bases and V 6 bases, and 19 bases lay outside the gene matches. CDR1 and CDR2 (germline): KGHSH, LQKENI. The CDR3 protein is CASSVLQGSAGEGEQFF. The DNA for the CDR3 is TGTGCCAGCTCGGTCCTTCAGGGGTCAGCGGGAGAGGGTGAGCAGTTCTTC.

This clone was picked up a small number of times. The chain recombines TRBV19 with TRBJ1-1; TRBD1 matches at 8 bases. Unmatched junction bases numbered 0, after V lost 2 bases and J lost 1 base. The CDR3 has 14 residues. CDR1 and CDR2 from the germline V gene are LNHDA and SQIVND (reference sequence). The CDR3 bases are TGTGCCAGTAGTATACAGGGGGCGAACACTGAAGCTTTCTTT. It translates to CASSIQGANTEAFF.

The chain combines TRBV2 with TRBJ2-7; 7 bases fit TRBD2. This CDR3 comprises 12 residues. V was pared by 6 bases and J by 3 bases, with 2 bases of the junction left unmatched. The germline gives CDR1 SNHLY, CDR2 FYNNEI. Here the CDR3 reads CASRGLIYEQYV. CDR3 sequence (DNA): TGTGCCAGCAGGGGACTAATCTACGAGCAGTACGTC.

The rearrangement uses TRBV7-8 and TRBJ1-1; TRBD1 matches 9 bases. V gave up 4 bases and J gave up 0 bases; unmatched junction bases: 6. The CDR3 covers 16 residues. Looked up from germline, CDR1 is SGHVS and CDR2 is FQNEAQ. In DNA, the CDR3 is TGTGCCAGCAGCTCCGGACAGGGGCTAATGAACACTGAAGCTTTCTTT. This gives the protein CASSSGQGLMNTEAFF.

This sequence joins TRBV5-4 and TRBJ2-3, with D possibly being TRBD2 (6 bases). The CDR3 consists of 14 residues. V was trimmed by 0 bases and J by 6 bases, leaving 11 bases between them. Germline V gene lookup returns CDR1 SGHNT and CDR2 YYREEE (reference sequence). CDR3 sequence reads: CASSLAGVGDTQYF. Here the CDR3 DNA reads TGTGCCAGCAGCTTGGCGGGGGTCGGCGATACGCAGTATTTT.

The J gene is TRBJ2-7, the V gene TRBV4-3; D gene unclear. Trimming left V 0 bases short and J 0 bases short, with 15 bases between. The CDR3 runs to 17 residues. Germline-derived CDR1 and CDR2 are LGHNA and YSLEER. The CDR3 nucleotides read TGCGCCAGCAGCCAAGATCTGGCAGGTCAACCCTCCTACGAGCAGTACTTC. Residues: CASSQDLAGQPSYEQYF.

The rearrangement links TRBV30 to TRBJ2-7, with 7 bases aligning to TRBD1. With 2 bases clipped from V and 4 bases from J, the junction kept 2 bases outside the gene matches. This CDR3 region has 12 residues. Germline V CDR1 and CDR2: GTSNPN, SVGIG (reference sequence). CDR3 sequence (DNA): TGTGCCTGGAGTAAACAGGGGTACGAGCAGTACTTC. It specifies CAWSKQGYEQYF.

This clone has more than one count but fewer than ten. The chain links TRBV4-3 to TRBJ1-4; weak D call: TRBD1 (6 bases). V lost 3 bases and J lost 5, with 13 bases in between. The germline V gene has CDR1 LGHNA and CDR2 YSLEER. The CDR3 covers 15 residues. The CDR3 DNA follows: TGCGCCAGCAGCCATTCGTGGGGACAAAATGAAAAACTGTTTTTT. As protein: CASSHSWGQNEKLFF.

The chain employs TRBV11-2 and TRBJ1-1; TRBD1 matches at 7 bases. The germline V gene has CDR1 SGHAT and CDR2 FQNNGV. The CDR3 has 14 amino acids. V lost 5 bases, J lost 5 bases, and 8 bases stayed unmatched. The CDR3, as DNA: TGTGCCAGCAGCAAAGGACAGGACGGTACTGAAGCTTTCTTT. Translation gives CASSKGQDGTEAFF.

The genes are TRBV19 and TRBJ2-2; D is possibly TRBD2 (6 bases). V lost 2 bases, J lost 5 bases, and 18 bases lay in between. The germline CDR1 and CDR2 sequences are LNHDA and SQIVND (reference sequence). The CDR3 loop spans 17 amino acids. CDR3 DNA sequence: TGTGCCAGTAGTATACGTTCGGGGGACCGTGGAACCGGGGAGCTGTTTTTT. The encoded protein is CASSIRSGDRGTGELFF.

The J gene is TRBJ1-4, the V gene TRBV5-1; D perhaps matches TRBD1 (5 bases). The CDR3 extends over 15 amino acids. Germline CDR1 SGHRS, CDR2 YFSETQ. The V end was cut by 4 bases, the J end by 8 bases, with 18 bases between. As DNA, the CDR3 is TGCGCCAGCAGCCCGCTTGGACAACGGTTCGAAAAACTGTTTTTT. Protein sequence: CASSPLGQRFEKLFF.

The V call is TRBV7-2, the J call TRBJ1-1; 9 nucleotides line up with TRBD1. The ends lost 3 bases at V and 1 base at J; junction bases unmatched: 3. Germline assignment: CDR1 SGHTA and CDR2 FQGNSA. This CDR3 has 15 residues. CDR3 in DNA: TGTGCCAGCAGCTTTCAGACAGGGGGGAACACTGAAGCTTTCTTT. This encodes CASSFQTGGNTEAFF.

The chain recombines TRBV6-5 with TRBJ2-2, with 9 bases fitting TRBD1. V lost 6 bases, J lost 1 base, and 3 bases stayed unmatched. CDR1 is MNHEY, CDR2 SVGAGI, per germline. This CDR3 has 15 residues. The CDR3 bases are TGTGCCAGCAGCCGACAGGGGGTGAACACCGGGGAGCTGTTTTTT. Encoded protein: CASSRQGVNTGELFF.

This clone was seen just once. The chain joins TRBV6-1 to TRBJ2-7; TRBD1 agrees at 7 bases. After removal of 6 bases from V and 4 bases from J, the junction contained 9 bases not matched to a gene. CDR1 MNHNS and CDR2 SASEGT come from the germline V gene. This CDR3 is 14 amino acids long. CDR3 protein: CASRGDRQRYEQYV. The CDR3 nucleotides are TGTGCCAGCAGAGGGGACAGACAGAGGTACGAGCAGTACGTC.

The chain uses TRBV30 and TRBJ1-6; 7 positions agree with TRBD1. V lost 5 bases, J lost 7 bases, and 5 bases stayed unmatched. The germline V gene has CDR1 GTSNPN and CDR2 SVGIG (reference sequence). The CDR3 length is 13 residues. This chain's CDR3 is CAWLGQPNSPLHF. As DNA, the CDR3 is TGTGCCTGGTTGGGACAGCCAAATTCACCCCTCCACTTT. Using reference TRBV30 and TRBJ1-6 for the parts outside the CDR3, the full variable domain is SQTIHQWPATLVQPVGSPLSLECTVEGTSNPNLYWYRQAAGRGLQLLFYSVGIGQISSEVPQNLSASRPQDRQFILSSKKLLLSDSGFYLCAWLGQPNSPLHFGNGTRLTVT.